Each of the 30 T cell receptor beta chains below was sequenced from the same sample in a study of memory CD4+ T cells and cytomegalovirus serostatus. The sort gate was single viable CD3+CD4+CD8-CD45RO+ cells for memory CD4+ T cells. TCRdb keeps only in-frame clones here, not all; method: immunoSEQ multiplex PCR. The table includes roughly 76,000 clones, about 78% detected once. Material for sequencing was memory CD4+ T cells from blood. The receptors originated from an adult in good health and CMV-seropositive.

This CDR3 reads CASSLGGNQETQYF. DNA for the CDR3: TGCGCCAGCAGCTTGGGGGGGAACCAAGAGACCCAGTACTTC. The rearrangement uses TRBV5-1 and TRBJ2-5; D tentatively reads TRBD1 or TRBD2 (5 bases each). The CDR3 has 14 amino acids. Germline assignment: CDR1 SGHRS and CDR2 YFSETQ. V was cut by 0 bases and J by 0 bases, with 6 bases left in between. Full variable domain (rest looked up from reference TRBV5-1 and TRBJ2-5): KAGVTQTPRYLIKTRGQQVTLSCSPISGHRSVSWYQQTPGQGLQFLFEYFSETQRNKGNFPGRFSGRQFSNSRSEMNVSTLELGDSALYLCASSLGGNQETQYFGPGTRLLVL.

The DNA for the CDR3 is TGTGCCAGCATAGGCCTCAGCGGGGGACGGTACGAGCAGTACTTC. Translation: CASIGLSGGRYEQYF. The chain uses TRBV2 and TRBJ2-7; 8 positions agree with TRBD2. Unmatched junction bases numbered 12, after V lost 7 bases and J lost 4 bases. Germline assignment: CDR1 SNHLY and CDR2 FYNNEI. CDR3 length equals 15 residues. Combining the CDR3 with reference TRBV2 and TRBJ2-7 gives the whole variable domain EPEVTQTPSHQVTQMGQEVILRCVPISNHLYFYWYRQILGQKVEFLVSFYNNEISEKSEIFDDQFSVERPDGSNFTLKIRSTKLEDSAMYFCASIGLSGGRYEQYFGPGTRLTVT.

The chain joins TRBV2 to TRBJ2-7, with D perhaps TRBD1 or TRBD2 (5 bases each). V was trimmed by 5 bases and J by 2 bases, leaving 16 bases between them. Germline lookup yields CDR1 SNHLY and CDR2 FYNNEI. CDR3 length equals 15 residues. CDR3 nucleotide sequence: TGTGCCAGCAGTCGAGGGCCAGGGTCCACCTACGAGCAGTACTTC. As protein: CASSRGPGSTYEQYF.

The rearrangement links TRBV2 to TRBJ1-5; D is ambiguous. Per germline, CDR1 SNHLY and CDR2 FYNNEI. The CDR3 runs 15 residues. V lost 6 bases, J lost 0 bases, and 12 bases lay in between. In DNA, the CDR3 is TGTGCCAGCAGGCGCGAACCCTATAGCAATCAGCCCCAGCATTTT. Translating it yields CASRREPYSNQPQHF.

CDR3 in DNA: TGTGCCAGCAGAGCGAGCTTTACAGGGGGAAGCTACACCTTC. It is translated as CASRASFTGGSYTF. The chain uses TRBV2 and TRBJ1-2; TRBD1 agrees at 8 bases. The CDR3 spans 14 residues. Germline V lookup: CDR1 SNHLY, CDR2 FYNNEI. J lost 9 bases, V lost 6 bases, and 12 bases had no gene match.

This chain connects TRBV19 to TRBJ1-4; maybe TRBD1 (5 bases). Trimming shortened V by 3 bases and J by 5 bases, and 10 bases separated the two germline ends. In germline, CDR1 is LNHDA, CDR2 SQIVND (reference sequence). CDR3 length equals 14 residues. The CDR3 loop is CASSIRGHNEKLFF. The CDR3 DNA follows: TGTGCCAGTAGTATTAGGGGTCACAATGAAAAACTGTTTTTT.

The chain links TRBV30 to TRBJ1-4; D is perhaps TRBD1 (5 bases). V lost 8 bases and J 8 bases, leaving 21 bases between the germline ends. The CDR3 sequence is 14 residues long. Germline V gene lookup returns CDR1 GTSNPN and CDR2 SVGIG (reference sequence). The DNA for the CDR3 is TGTGCCCTGGAGGGTGGGCTGGGGGGGGAAAAACTGTTTTTT. Translation gives CALEGGLGGEKLFF.

This clone appeared a few times. The gene calls are TRBV28 and TRBJ1-2; the D is unclear. The CDR3 totals 14 residues. Germline CDR1 reads MDHEN; CDR2 reads SYDVKM. With 2 bases removed from V and 1 base from J, the gap between germline ends came to 8 bases. CDR3 loop: CASSLTVLNYGYTF. The CDR3 region has the DNA TGTGCCAGCAGTTTAACAGTCCTTAACTATGGCTACACCTTC.

The J gene is TRBJ1-4, the V gene TRBV10-1, with D unresolved. The germline gives CDR1 WNHNN, CDR2 SYGVQD (reference sequence). The V end lost 5 bases, the J end lost 8 bases, and 15 bases lay between the germline ends. This CDR3 spans 14 amino acids. CDR3 DNA: TGCGCCAGCAGTCCAGAGAGAGTGGGCGAAAAACTGTTTTTT. This gives the protein CASSPERVGEKLFF.

V usage is TRBV6-6 and J usage is TRBJ2-1, with D uncertain. Per the germline V gene, CDR1 is MNHNY and CDR2 is SVGAGI (reference sequence). V was cut by 6 bases and J by 8 bases, with 17 bases left in between. The CDR3 totals 14 residues. DNA of the CDR3: TGTGCCAGCAGGGAGAAAAGTCTTGTCGATGAGCAGTTCTTC. Protein: CASREKSLVDEQFF.

The gene calls are TRBV30 and TRBJ2-1, with TRBD2 as a possible D gene (5 bases). CDR3 size: 13 residues. From germline, CDR1 is GTSNPN and CDR2 SVGIG (reference sequence). With 5 bases removed from V and 0 bases from J, the gap between germline ends came to 8 bases. Here the CDR3 DNA reads TGTGCCTGGGAGCGGAGCTCCTACAATGAGCAGTTCTTC. Its translation: CAWERSSYNEQFF. The full variable domain, completed using reference TRBV30 and TRBJ2-1, is SQTIHQWPATLVQPVGSPLSLECTVEGTSNPNLYWYRQAAGRGLQLLFYSVGIGQISSEVPQNLSASRPQDRQFILSSKKLLLSDSGFYLCAWERSSYNEQFFGPGTRLTVL.

This chain joins TRBV6-5 and TRBJ1-4, with D perhaps matching TRBD1 (6 bases). V was shortened by 2 bases and J by 7 bases, with 17 bases between the two germline ends. The V gene's germline CDR1 is MNHEY and CDR2 SVGAGI. The CDR3 has 16 amino acids. The CDR3 DNA sequence: TGTGCCAGCAGTTACCACCGGACAGACAAGGGTGAAAAACTGTTTTTT. Its protein product is CASSYHRTDKGEKLFF.

J is TRBJ1-6 and V is TRBV4-2, with a tentative D call TRBD1 (6 bases). The CDR3 consists of 16 residues. The germline V and J ends were trimmed by 1 base and 8 bases, with 15 bases remaining between them. Germline assignment: CDR1 LGHNA and CDR2 YNFKEQ. The CDR3 bases are TGTGCCAGCAGCCAAGCTACGGGACAACGCTATTCACCCCTCCACTTT. Residues: CASSQATGQRYSPLHF.

The chain employs TRBV5-1 and TRBJ2-7, with TRBD1 matching 7 bases. V lost 5 bases, J lost 0 bases, and 8 bases stayed unmatched. The CDR3 has 15 amino acids. The germline gives CDR1 SGHRS, CDR2 YFSETQ. The CDR3 sequence is CASRTGQASSYEQYV. DNA for the CDR3: TGCGCCAGCAGGACAGGACAGGCGAGCTCCTACGAGCAGTACGTC.

V usage is TRBV6-5 and J usage is TRBJ2-5; D possibly uses TRBD1 or TRBD2 (5 bases each). The V and J ends lost 8 bases and 2 bases respectively, with 15 bases between them. The CDR3 is made up of 14 amino acids. CDR1 MNHEY and CDR2 SVGAGI come from the germline V gene. DNA of the CDR3: TGTGCCAGCGCGGAGTGGGGGAATCAAGAGACCCAGTACTTC. It specifies CASAEWGNQETQYF.

This clone was counted once. CDR3 residues: CAWRRSRRGYGYTF. In nucleotides, the CDR3 is TGTGCCTGGAGGCGATCCCGTCGCGGCTATGGCTACACCTTC. The J gene is TRBJ1-2, the V gene TRBV30, with no clear D. The CDR3 is 14 amino acids. V gave up 3 bases and J gave up 4 bases, with 15 bases separating them. Per the germline V gene, CDR1 is GTSNPN and CDR2 is SVGIG (reference sequence).

This chain links TRBV19 with TRBJ1-1, with a possible D match to TRBD1 (6 bases). Per the germline V gene, CDR1 is LNHDA and CDR2 is SQIVND (reference sequence). The germline V and J ends were trimmed by 4 bases and 6 bases, with 15 bases remaining between them. The CDR3 is 14 amino acids. CDR3 sequence reads: CASSRTGTRSEAFF. The CDR3 region has the DNA TGTGCCAGTAGTAGAACAGGGACGAGATCTGAAGCTTTCTTT.

This clone was observed a single time. The chain is built from TRBV7-9 and TRBJ2-7; D not resolved. Germline V gene sequence: CDR1 SEHNR, CDR2 FQNEAQ (reference sequence). V dropped 1 base and J dropped 3 bases, with 13 bases sitting between them. The CDR3 consists of 15 residues. The CDR3 DNA sequence: TGTGCCAGCAGCTTAGGGAGAGAGGCCCGCTACGAGCAGTACTTC. Translated: CASSLGREARYEQYF.

The chain is built from TRBV2 and TRBJ2-7; D is uncertain. The V and J ends lost 3 bases and 3 bases respectively, with 6 bases between them. In germline, CDR1 is SNHLY, CDR2 FYNNEI. The CDR3 runs 12 residues. The CDR3 DNA sequence: TGTGCCAGCAGTGACGTTAGCTACGAGCAGTACTTC. This codes for CASSDVSYEQYF.

V is TRBV5-4 and J is TRBJ2-2, with 10 nucleotides matching TRBD2. From germline, CDR1 is SGHNT and CDR2 YYREEE (reference sequence). CDR3 length: 15 amino acids. V gave up 7 bases and J gave up 6 bases; unmatched junction bases: 9. The CDR3 here is CASFQRGGAAGELFF. CDR3 DNA sequence: TGTGCCAGCTTCCAGCGGGGGGGCGCGGCCGGGGAGCTGTTTTTT. Drawing the rest from reference TRBV5-4 and TRBJ2-2, the complete variable domain is ETGVTQSPTHLIKTRGQQVTLRCSSQSGHNTVSWYQQALGQGPQFIFQYYREEENGRGNFPPRFSGLQFPNYSSELNVNALELDDSALYLCASFQRGGAAGELFFGEGSRLTVL.

CDR3 sequence reads: CASSGAGQTQYF. CDR3 sequence (DNA): TGTGCCAGCAGTGGGGCGGGGCAGACCCAGTACTTC. The V gene is TRBV2, the J gene TRBJ2-5; D possibly corresponds to TRBD2 (6 bases). V was cut by 4 bases and J by 6 bases, with 9 bases left in between. The CDR3 is made up of 12 amino acids. Per the germline V gene, CDR1 is SNHLY and CDR2 is FYNNEI.

The chain uses TRBV5-8 and TRBJ2-6; D unresolved. Germline V gene data show CDR1 as SGHTS and CDR2 as YDEGEE. Between the trimmed V and J ends, which lost 4 bases and 3 bases, there was a span of 8 bases. The CDR3 sequence is 14 residues long. This chain's CDR3 is CASSTRLGANVLTF. CDR3 in DNA: TGTGCCAGCAGCACCCGACTTGGGGCCAACGTCCTGACTTTC.

The chain combines TRBV5-6 with TRBJ1-1, with D tentatively TRBD1 (6 bases). Germline V gene lookup returns CDR1 SGHDT and CDR2 YYEEEE. This CDR3 region has 15 residues. Trimming stripped 2 bases from V and 7 bases from J, with 18 bases between. CDR3: CASSFLQGRYGEAFF. The CDR3 DNA reads TGTGCCAGCAGCTTTTTACAGGGAAGGTATGGTGAAGCTTTCTTT.

The rearrangement uses TRBV9 and TRBJ1-2; possibly TRBD1 for D (5 bases). CDR3 length: 16 amino acids. The germline V and J ends were trimmed by 3 bases and 0 bases, with 15 bases remaining between them. The germline V gene encodes CDR1 SGDLS and CDR2 YYNGEE. The CDR3 protein is CASSASPQGSNYGYTF. The DNA for the CDR3 is TGTGCCAGCAGCGCGAGCCCTCAGGGATCTAACTATGGCTACACCTTC. Full variable domain (outside the CDR3, taken from reference TRBV9 and TRBJ1-2): DSGVTQTPKHLITATGQRVTLRCSPRSGDLSVYWYQQSLDQGLQFLIQYYNGEERAKGNILERFSAQQFPDLHSELNLSSLELGDSALYFCASSASPQGSNYGYTFGSGTRLTVV.

The CDR3 DNA reads as TGCGCCAGCAGCCCCCCCCTATCGGGGAGGTCTGGGGCCAACGTCCTGACTTTC. This codes for CASSPPLSGRSGANVLTF. The rearrangement joins TRBV4-1 to TRBJ2-6; D is possibly TRBD2 (6 bases). The CDR3 totals 18 residues. CDR1 and CDR2 from the germline V gene are MGHRA and YSYEKL. Deletions cut 4 bases from V and 1 base from J, with 17 bases between.

The genes are TRBV2 and TRBJ1-5; D is uncertain. The CDR3 runs to 13 residues. Germline assignment: CDR1 SNHLY and CDR2 FYNNEI. With 11 bases removed from V and 0 bases from J, the gap between germline ends came to 11 bases. CDR3 coding DNA: TGTGCCGGAGCAACCGATAGCAATCAGCCCCAGCATTTT. The encoded protein is CAGATDSNQPQHF.

This chain connects TRBV5-1 to TRBJ1-1; D is possibly TRBD1 (5 bases). V was pared by 5 bases and J by 8 bases, with 40 bases between. Germline loops: CDR1 SGHRS, CDR2 YFSETQ. This CDR3 is 21 amino acids long. CDR3 nucleotides: TGCGCCAGCAGTTCGCACCTCCGGGGAGGATTTAGGGCGGGGCGGCGACGAGAAGCTTTCTTT. Its protein product is CASSSHLRGGFRAGRRREAFF.

The J gene is TRBJ2-6, the V gene TRBV7-2; 8 bases line up with TRBD1. After removal of 5 bases from V and 2 bases from J, the junction contained 5 bases not matched to a gene. The length of the CDR3 is 16 residues. CDR1 is SGHTA, CDR2 FQGNSA, per germline. This chain's CDR3 is CASSQQTGAGANVLTF. The CDR3 nucleotides are TGTGCCAGCAGCCAGCAGACAGGGGCTGGGGCCAACGTCCTGACTTTC.

The chain couples TRBV28 to TRBJ1-2, with 7 bases matching TRBD1. This CDR3 contains 15 residues. Germline-derived CDR1 and CDR2 are MDHEN and SYDVKM. V dropped 7 bases and J dropped 1; count of bases not matched to a gene: 9. The CDR3 nucleotides read TGTGCCAGCACCTGGGGACAGAACTTTAACTATGGCTACACCTTC. Translating it yields CASTWGQNFNYGYTF.

In its sample, this clone was seen once. The chain uses TRBV6-1 and TRBJ2-7; 9 bases are a match to TRBD1. Unmatched junction bases numbered 11, after V lost 7 bases and J lost 4 bases. Germline V gives CDR1 MNHNS, CDR2 SASEGT. CDR3 length: 15 residues. In nucleotides, the CDR3 is TGTGCCAGCAACTCCTTGGACAGGGGAGGATACGAGCAGTACTTC. This sequence encodes CASNSLDRGGYEQYF.